This T cell receptor beta chain was retrieved from a study of immune evolution from preneoplasia to lung adenocarcinoma. Study-level results: Normal lung had highest clonality; later lesions appeared denser, more diverse.

TCRdb's table, derived via immunoSEQ multiplex PCR, lists solely in-frame clones and lacks some. Here the sample spans 5,500 to 8,000 clones, 77% being singletons. In regard to this clone: Antigen unknown.

In germline, CDR1 is LNHDA, CDR2 SQIVND (reference sequence). Trimming took 3 bases from V and 8 from J, leaving 7 bases between them. The CDR3 has 11 amino acids. The chain has TRBV19 and TRBJ1-2; D may be TRBD1 (6 bases). This clonotype was sampled from a person between 55 and 80 years old with lung adenocarcinoma. The specimen sequenced was FFPE lung adenocarcinoma in situ tissue. This CDR3 reads CASSMGGGYTF. The CDR3 DNA follows: TGTGCCAGTAGTATGGGGGGCGGCTACACCTTC.